The rows below give T cell receptor beta chains drawn from one sample of a study of shared clonotypes between healthy human individuals. Here immunoSEQ multiplex PCR was the method, and the copy in TCRdb shows in-frame clones only, minus some. This table has 1.5 million to 2.5 million clones, approximately 94% appearing once. Sequencing used naive CD8+ T cells sorted from blood. These receptors were obtained from a man aged 18 to 29 in good health. The CDR3 runs from the conserved cysteine through the conserved F or W. The D gene is left open where the match is weak. Not every row has a clone size; where given, it reads once, few, many or a size class.

- | TRBJ1-1 | TRBV5-1 | - | TGCGCCAGCAGCTTGGAAGTATCATTGGGGCAGGGGAGCACTGAAGCTTTCTTT | CASSLEVSLGQGSTEAFF
- | TRBJ2-3 | TRBV4-1 | - | TGCGCCAGCAGCCTCGTGGGGGACGCAGATACGCAGTATTTT | CASSLVGDADTQYF
TRBD2 | TRBJ2-1 | TRBV5-6 | - | TGTGCCAGCAGCTTGTTGACTAGCGGGAGCGATGAGCAGTTCTTC | CASSLLTSGSDEQFF
TRBD2 | TRBJ2-1 | TRBV27 | - | TGTGCCAGCAGTCCGACCACGGGGGGGACGTACAATGAGCAGTTCTTC | CASSPTTGGTYNEQFF
- | TRBJ1-2 | TRBV9 | - | TGTGCCAGCAGCCCAGGGGAGCACTATGGCTACACCTTC | CASSPGEHYGYTF
TRBD1 | TRBJ2-7 | TRBV27 | - | TGTGCCAGCAGTAACTCAGCCGGGACAGGGCTCTACGAGCAGTACTTC | CASSNSAGTGLYEQYF
TRBD2 | TRBJ2-7 | TRBV11-2 | - | TGTGCCAGCAGCTCTTACACGGGGGGGGCCCCCTACGAGCAGTACTTC | CASSSYTGGAPYEQYF
- | TRBJ2-7 | TRBV7-9 | - | TGTGCCAGCAGCCAGGAGACAGCTCGCGAGCAGTACTTC | CASSQETAREQYF
- | TRBJ1-4 | TRBV29-1 | - | TGCAGCGTTGCTGGAGCTAATGAAAAACTGTTTTTT | CSVAGANEKLFF
TRBD2 | TRBJ2-5 | TRBV5-1 | - | TGCGCCAGCAGCTTGGACGGTGCGGGAGGGCCCCTAGAGACCCAGTACTTC | CASSLDGAGGPLETQYF
- | TRBJ1-1 | TRBV4-1 | once | TGCGCCAGCAGTTCACAGGTGAGGAACACTGAAGCTTTCTTT | CASSSQVRNTEAFF
TRBD1 | TRBJ1-1 | TRBV5-1 | - | TGCGCCAGCAGCTTGGCAGGGGGAAGAACTGAAGCTTTCTTT | CASSLAGGRTEAFF
- | TRBJ2-7 | TRBV4-3 | - | TGCGCCAGCAGCCAAGACAAGGGGGCGGGGTACGAGCAGTACTTC | CASSQDKGAGYEQYF
TRBD1 | TRBJ2-2 | TRBV7-9 | - | TGTGCCAGCAGCTTAACAGGGGGCGTGGACACCGGGGAGCTGTTTTTT | CASSLTGGVDTGELFF
- | TRBJ1-2 | TRBV4-2 | - | TGTGCCAGCAGCGTACCAGGGGCTTTGGACTATGGCTACACCTTC | CASSVPGALDYGYTF
- | TRBJ1-2 | TRBV4-1 | - | TGCGCCAGCAGCCAAGTGGGGGGAGTCTATGGCTACACCTTC | CASSQVGGVYGYTF
- | TRBJ1-1 | TRBV7-9 | - | TGTGCCAGCAGCTCCAGGGACTCCGGAACCGCTGAAGCTTTCTTT | CASSSRDSGTAEAFF